What follows are 18 T cell receptor beta chains derived from one specimen sequenced in a study of patients and donors after allogeneic stem cell transplantation. TCRdb used MiXCR to reprocess the RT-PCR reads, holding one entry per CDR3 protein. The table includes some 880,000 distinct CDR3 sequences, about a sixth detected once. Sequencing was done on a sample of blood, either unsorted or a sorted T cell fraction (not recorded which). Every receptor here comes from a human donor who was either an allogeneic HSCT recipient or a stem cell or donor lymphocyte infusion donor (not recorded which). It is not recorded whose cells these are; they may come from a transplant donor.

This clonotype was counted at least ten times. This sequence joins TRBV10-3 and TRBJ2-3, with TRBD2 matching 12 bases. In germline, CDR1 is ENHRY, CDR2 SYGVKD. This CDR3 is 18 amino acids long. The ends lost 4 bases at V and 0 bases at J; junction bases unmatched: 8. DNA of the CDR3: TGTGCCATCAGTGCAGGACTAGCGGGACTCACTAGCACAGATACGCAGTATTTT. The encoded protein is CAISAGLAGLTSTDTQYF.

This clonotype was counted only a few times. The V and J genes are TRBV15 and TRBJ2-4; 15 bases are shared with TRBD2. Losses at the gene ends were 5 bases for V and 0 bases for J; bases not matched to a gene: 5. Germline-derived CDR1 and CDR2 are LNHNV and YYDKDF (reference sequence). The CDR3 totals 18 residues. CDR3 residues: CATSAGLAGGQAKNIQYF. The DNA of the CDR3 is TGTGCCACCAGCGCCGGACTAGCGGGAGGGCAAGCCAAAAACATTCAGTACTTC.

This clonotype was observed many times. The chain joins TRBV11-3 to TRBJ2-4, with 11 bases identical to TRBD1. CDR3 length: 17 amino acids. The germline V gene encodes CDR1 SGHNT and CDR2 YENEEA. V was clipped by 1 base and J by 3 bases; unmatched bases: 5. The CDR3, as DNA: TGTGCCAGCAGCTTAGGGACAGGGGGCTATGGCAAAAACATTCAGTACTTC. As protein: CASSLGTGGYGKNIQYF.

This clonotype was counted between two and nine times. The rearrangement joins TRBV12-3 or TRBV12-4 to TRBJ2-1; 7 nucleotides agree with TRBD2. Germline trimming cut 7 bases from V and 8 bases from J; bases unmatched to any gene: 11. This CDR3 region has 14 residues. CDR3 sequence (DNA): TGTGCCAGCATACTAAGCGGGATCTTAGATGAGCAGTTCTTC. Translation: CASILSGILDEQFF.

The chain's CDR3 is CASSWGTNSGNTIYF. The CDR3 region has the DNA TGTGCCAGCAGCTGGGGAACAAACTCTGGAAACACCATATATTTT. The rearrangement links TRBV5-5 to TRBJ1-3; D is ambiguous. The germline V gene has CDR1 SGHKS and CDR2 YYEKEE (reference sequence). Trimming stripped 3 bases from V and 0 bases from J, with 10 bases between. The CDR3 runs 15 residues. The variable domain in full, with the rest retrieved from reference TRBV5-5 and TRBJ1-3, is DAGVTQSPTHLIKTRGQQVTLRCSPISGHKSVSWYQQVLGQGPQFIFQYYEKEERGRGNFPDRFSARQFPNYSSELNVNALLLGDSALYLCASSWGTNSGNTIYFGEGSWLTVV.

Many counts were recorded for this clonotype. This chain links TRBV12-3 or TRBV12-4 with TRBJ2-5, with D unclear. V shed 6 bases and J shed 4 bases, with 9 bases lying between them. This CDR3 is 12 amino acids long. DNA for the CDR3: TGTGCCAGCAGCTTGGGTATAGAGACCCAGTACTTC. This sequence encodes CASSLGIETQYF.

The chain is built from TRBV3-1 and TRBJ1-3; D not resolved. Trimming left V 6 bases short and J 4 bases short, with 13 bases between. The germline gives CDR1 LGHDT, CDR2 YNNKEL (reference sequence). CDR3 length: 14 residues. In nucleotides, the CDR3 is TGTGCCAGCAGTCGCGGGGTAACGGGAAACACCATATATTTT. Residues: CASSRGVTGNTIYF. The full variable domain, its missing parts supplied by reference TRBV3-1 and TRBJ1-3, is DTAVSQTPKYLVTQMGNDKSIKCEQNLGHDTMYWYKQDSKKFLKIMFSYNNKELIINETVPNRFSPKSPDKAHLNLHINSLELGDSAVYFCASSRGVTGNTIYFGEGSWLTVV.

This clonotype was observed a few times. The chain links TRBV7-9 to TRBJ1-2, with 10 bases matching TRBD1. The V and J ends lost 2 bases and 7 bases, in that order; junction bases with no gene match: 13. CDR3 length: 17 residues. In germline, CDR1 is SEHNR, CDR2 FQNEAQ (reference sequence). The CDR3 DNA reads as TGTGCCAGCAGCTTAAATAAGGGGACAGGGGCGATGGCTGGCTACACCTTC. It encodes CASSLNKGTGAMAGYTF.

The rearrangement joins TRBV18 to TRBJ2-3, with D perhaps matching TRBD1 or TRBD2 (6 bases each). Trimming cost V 3 bases and J 4 bases, with 20 bases left between them. Germline V CDR1 and CDR2: KGHSH, LQKENI. This CDR3 region has 17 residues. In DNA form, the CDR3 reads TGTGCCAGCTCACCCTGGTATTCCGTGGAGGGGGCAGATACGCAGTATTTT. It is translated as CASSPWYSVEGADTQYF.

This clonotype came up a few times. This chain connects TRBV6-1 to TRBJ1-5, with 10 bases aligning to TRBD1. Germline V CDR1 and CDR2: MNHNS, SASEGT. V lost 6 bases, J lost 7 bases, and 6 bases stayed unmatched. The CDR3 runs 14 residues. The CDR3 DNA is TGTGCCAGCAGCGCCGGGACAGGGGCCCAGCCCCAGCATTTT. Amino acid sequence: CASSAGTGAQPQHF.

A few counts support this clonotype. This chain uses TRBV12-3 or TRBV12-4 with TRBJ1-1; no firm D call. The CDR3 consists of 14 residues. The germline V and J ends were trimmed by 7 bases and 7 bases, with 19 bases remaining between them. The CDR3 sequence is CASTPEPSWVEAFF. The CDR3 DNA follows: TGTGCCAGCACCCCCGAACCCTCCTGGGTTGAAGCTTTCTTT.

CDR3 DNA sequence: TGTGCCAGCAGCTTATTTGCAGGGCCCACTGAAGCTTTCTTT. It codes for CASSLFAGPTEAFF. The V call is TRBV7-3, the J call TRBJ1-1; TRBD1 might be the D (5 bases). The ends were cut back, 2 bases at V and 4 bases at J, with 11 bases in the middle. This CDR3 spans 14 amino acids. In germline, CDR1 is SGHTA, CDR2 FQGTGA.

The V call is TRBV25-1, the J call TRBJ2-7, with TRBD2 matching 10 bases. The length of the CDR3 is 14 residues. V lost 5 bases, J lost 6 bases, and 7 bases stayed unmatched. The germline gives CDR1 MGHDK, CDR2 SYGVNS. In DNA, the CDR3 is TGTGCCAGCAGTCCAGCGGGAGGGAAAGGCGAGCAGTACTTC. Its translation is CASSPAGGKGEQYF.

At least ten counts were recorded for this clonotype. CDR3 protein: CAIRTGSTDTQYF. Here the CDR3 DNA reads TGTGCCATTCGGACGGGGAGCACAGATACGCAGTATTTT. The genes are TRBV12-3 or TRBV12-4 and TRBJ2-3, with D possibly being TRBD2 (5 bases). The CDR3 is 13 amino acids. The V end lost 10 bases, the J end lost 0 bases, and 11 bases lay between the germline ends.

In its sample, this clonotype was seen many times. This CDR3 reads CASSLQGGGITEAFF. The CDR3 coding sequence is TGTGCCAGCAGTTTACAGGGTGGGGGGATAACTGAAGCTTTCTTT. The J gene is TRBJ1-1, the V gene TRBV12-3 or TRBV12-4; D is perhaps TRBD1 (5 bases). V lost 2 bases to trimming and J lost 5 bases, with 15 bases between them. The CDR3 length is 15 residues.

The V and J genes are TRBV9 and TRBJ1-1; 8 bases line up with TRBD1. The CDR3 loop spans 15 amino acids. The germline V gene encodes CDR1 SGDLS and CDR2 YYNGEE. The V segment lost 2 bases and the J segment 2 bases; nucleotides outside the gene matches: 5. CDR3: CASSVSGGPNTEAFF. As DNA, the CDR3 is TGTGCCAGCAGCGTTTCAGGGGGCCCTAACACTGAAGCTTTCTTT.

The chain is built from TRBV6-2 or TRBV6-3 and TRBJ2-7; TRBD2 might be the D (6 bases). Trimming removed 6 bases from V and 2 bases from J, with 23 bases in between. This CDR3 region has 17 residues. Germline-derived CDR1 and CDR2 are MNHEY and SVGEGT. CDR3 nucleotides: TGTGCCAGCAGACGCCCTTACTCGGACGGGGGAACCTACGAGCAGTACTTC. As protein: CASRRPYSDGGTYEQYF.

The J gene is TRBJ1-1, the V gene TRBV5-1; no firm D call. CDR1 is SGHRS and CDR2 is YFSETQ in the germline V gene. The CDR3 extends over 14 amino acids. V was shortened by 1 base and J by 1 base, with 8 bases between the two germline ends. In DNA, the CDR3 is TGCGCCAGCAGCTTGAGCCTGACGAACACTGAAGCTTTCTTT. Amino acid sequence: CASSLSLTNTEAFF.